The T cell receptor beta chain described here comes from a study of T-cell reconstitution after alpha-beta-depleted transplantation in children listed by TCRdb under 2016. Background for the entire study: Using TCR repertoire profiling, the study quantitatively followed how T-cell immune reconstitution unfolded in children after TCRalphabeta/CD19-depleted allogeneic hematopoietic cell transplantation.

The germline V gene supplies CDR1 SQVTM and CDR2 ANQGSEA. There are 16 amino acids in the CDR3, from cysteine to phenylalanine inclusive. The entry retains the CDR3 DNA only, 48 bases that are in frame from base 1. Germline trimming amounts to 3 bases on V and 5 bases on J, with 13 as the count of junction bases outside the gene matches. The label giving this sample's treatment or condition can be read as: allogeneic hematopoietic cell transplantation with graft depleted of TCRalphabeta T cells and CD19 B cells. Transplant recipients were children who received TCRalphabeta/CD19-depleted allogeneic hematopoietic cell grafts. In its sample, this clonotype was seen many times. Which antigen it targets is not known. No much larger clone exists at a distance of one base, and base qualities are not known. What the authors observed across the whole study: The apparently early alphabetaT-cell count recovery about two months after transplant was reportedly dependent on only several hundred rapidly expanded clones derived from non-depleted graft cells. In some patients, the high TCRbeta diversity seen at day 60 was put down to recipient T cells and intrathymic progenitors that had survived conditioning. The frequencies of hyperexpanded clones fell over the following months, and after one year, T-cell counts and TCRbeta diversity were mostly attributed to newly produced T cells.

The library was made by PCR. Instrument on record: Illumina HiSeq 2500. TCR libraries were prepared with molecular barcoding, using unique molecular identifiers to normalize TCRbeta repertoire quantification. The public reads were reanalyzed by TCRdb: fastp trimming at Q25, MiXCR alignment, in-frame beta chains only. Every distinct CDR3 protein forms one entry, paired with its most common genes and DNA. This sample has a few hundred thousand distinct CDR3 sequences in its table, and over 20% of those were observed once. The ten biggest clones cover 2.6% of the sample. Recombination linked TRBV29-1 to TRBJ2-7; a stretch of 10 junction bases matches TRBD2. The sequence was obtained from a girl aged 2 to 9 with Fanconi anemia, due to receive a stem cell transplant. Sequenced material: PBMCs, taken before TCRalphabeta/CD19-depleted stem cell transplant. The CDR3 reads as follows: CSVDSEIAGGFHEQYF. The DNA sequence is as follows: TGCAGCGTTGATTCGGAAATAGCGGGAGGTTTCCACGAGCAGTACTTC.